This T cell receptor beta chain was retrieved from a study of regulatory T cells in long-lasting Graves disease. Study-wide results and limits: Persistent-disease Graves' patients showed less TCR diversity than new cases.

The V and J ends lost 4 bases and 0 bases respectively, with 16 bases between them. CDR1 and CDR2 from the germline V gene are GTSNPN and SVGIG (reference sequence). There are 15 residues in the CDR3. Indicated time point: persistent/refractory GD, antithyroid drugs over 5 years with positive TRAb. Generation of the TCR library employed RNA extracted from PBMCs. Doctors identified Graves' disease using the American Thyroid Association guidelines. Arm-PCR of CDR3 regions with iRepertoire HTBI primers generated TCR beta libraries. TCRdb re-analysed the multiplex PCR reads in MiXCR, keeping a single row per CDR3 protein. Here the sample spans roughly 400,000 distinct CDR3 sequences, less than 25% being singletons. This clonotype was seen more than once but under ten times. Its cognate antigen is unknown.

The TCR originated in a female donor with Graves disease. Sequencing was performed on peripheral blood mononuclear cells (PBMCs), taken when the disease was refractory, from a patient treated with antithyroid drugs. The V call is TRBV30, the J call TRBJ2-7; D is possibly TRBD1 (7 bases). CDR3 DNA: TGTGCCTGGACCCGACGGGGGACAGTCTCCTACGAGCAGTACTTC. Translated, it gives CAWTRRGTVSYEQYF.